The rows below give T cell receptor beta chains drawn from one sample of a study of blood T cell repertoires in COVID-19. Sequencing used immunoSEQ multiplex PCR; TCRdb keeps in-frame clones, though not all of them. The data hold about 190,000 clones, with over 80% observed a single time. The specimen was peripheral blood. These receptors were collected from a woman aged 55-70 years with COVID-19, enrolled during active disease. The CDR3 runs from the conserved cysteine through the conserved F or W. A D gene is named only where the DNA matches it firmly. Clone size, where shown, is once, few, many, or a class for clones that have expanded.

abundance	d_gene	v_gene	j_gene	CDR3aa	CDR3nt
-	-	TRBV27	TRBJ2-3	CASRETGQSGTQYF	TGTGCCAGCAGGGAAACAGGTCAATCAGGGACGCAGTATTTT
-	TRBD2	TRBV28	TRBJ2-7	CASSGSSGKTYEQYF	TGTGCCAGCAGTGGTAGTAGCGGGAAAACCTACGAGCAGTACTTC
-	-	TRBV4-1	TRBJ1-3	CASSQDRVSIYF	TGCGCCAGCAGCCAAGATCGCGTTTCCATATATTTT
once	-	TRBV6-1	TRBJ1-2	CASSEFKGLYGYTF	TGTGCCAGCAGTGAATTTAAGGGGCTCTATGGCTACACCTTC
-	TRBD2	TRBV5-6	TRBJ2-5	CASSFRTSGGVIETQYF	TGTGCCAGCAGCTTTCGGACTAGCGGGGGGGTCATCGAGACCCAGTACTTC
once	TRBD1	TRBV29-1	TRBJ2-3	CSADRADTQYF	TGCAGCGCCGACAGGGCAGATACGCAGTATTTT
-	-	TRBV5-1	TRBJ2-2	CASSLLNTGELFF	TGCGCCAGCAGCTTACTGAACACCGGGGAGCTGTTTTTT
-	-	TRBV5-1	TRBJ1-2	CASSLGPGARNYGYTF	TGCGCCAGCAGCTTGGGACCGGGAGCCAGAAACTATGGCTACACCTTC
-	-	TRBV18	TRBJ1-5	CASSPDPGHNQPQHF	TGTGCCAGCTCACCAGATCCAGGTCACAATCAGCCCCAGCATTTT
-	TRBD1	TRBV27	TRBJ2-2	CASSQTEGTGVAGELFF	TGTGCCAGCAGCCAAACCGAAGGGACAGGGGTCGCCGGGGAGCTGTTTTTT
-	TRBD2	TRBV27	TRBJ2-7	CASSYMRLAGGPREQYF	TGTGCCAGCAGTTATATGAGACTAGCGGGAGGGCCGAGGGAGCAGTACTTC
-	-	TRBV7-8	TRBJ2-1	CASSFSRSGNEQFF	TGTGCCAGCAGCTTCTCTCGGTCCGGCAATGAGCAGTTCTTC
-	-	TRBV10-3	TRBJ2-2	CAISDDYPGELFF	TGTGCCATCAGTGACGACTACCCCGGGGAGCTGTTTTTT
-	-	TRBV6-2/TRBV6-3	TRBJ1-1	CASSLPGQINTEAFF	TGTGCCAGCAGTTTGCCGGGACAAATCAACACTGAAGCTTTCTTT
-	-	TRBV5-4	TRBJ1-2	CASSSGGSGYTF	TGTGCCAGCAGCTCCGGAGGCAGTGGCTACACCTTC
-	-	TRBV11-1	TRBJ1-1	CASSLYGGQPNTEAFF	TGTGCCAGCAGCTTATATGGCGGACAGCCGAACACTGAAGCTTTCTTT
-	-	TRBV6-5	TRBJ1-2	CASSYLDTVYGYTF	TGTGCCAGCAGTTACCTGGACACAGTCTATGGCTACACCTTC
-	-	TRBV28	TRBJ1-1	CATLTVMNTEAFF	TGTGCCACCCTAACGGTCATGAACACTGAAGCTTTCTTT
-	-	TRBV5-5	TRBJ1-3	CASSLIPHSGNTIYF	TGTGCCAGCAGCTTGATTCCCCACTCTGGAAACACCATATATTTT
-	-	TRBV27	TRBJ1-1	CASITGGERNTEAFF	TGTGCCAGCATCACGGGCGGGGAAAGGAACACTGAAGCTTTCTTT
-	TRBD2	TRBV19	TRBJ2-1	CASSISSGTYNEQFF	TGTGCCAGTAGTATCTCTAGCGGTACCTACAATGAGCAGTTCTTC
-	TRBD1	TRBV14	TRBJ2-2	CASSQDCWDRGREMETGELFF	TGTGCCAGCAGCCAAGATTGTTGGGACAGGGGTCGTGAAATGGAGACCGGGGAGCTGTTTTTT
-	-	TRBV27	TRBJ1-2	CASSPGPSRILYGYTF	TGTGCCAGCAGCCCAGGCCCCAGTAGGATCTTATATGGCTACACCTTC
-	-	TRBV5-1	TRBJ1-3	CASSLVGASGNTIYF	TGCGCCAGCAGCTTGGTTGGAGCCTCTGGAAACACCATATATTTT
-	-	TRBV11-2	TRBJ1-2	CASSLAGGYGYTF	TGTGCCAGCAGCTTAGCGGGAGGCTATGGCTACACCTTC
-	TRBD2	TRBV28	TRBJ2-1	CASSPPTTSGRSHEQFF	TGTGCCAGCAGTCCGCCAACAACTAGCGGGAGGTCCCATGAGCAGTTCTTC
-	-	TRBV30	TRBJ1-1	CAWVWTAGTEAFF	TGTGCCTGGGTATGGACGGCGGGCACTGAAGCTTTCTTT
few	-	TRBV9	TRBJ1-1	CASSAHSSGTTEAFF	TGTGCCAGCAGCGCTCATTCTTCCGGGACAACTGAAGCTTTCTTT
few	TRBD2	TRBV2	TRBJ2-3	CASSGLAGGGTDTQYF	TGTGCCAGCAGCGGACTAGCGGGGGGAGGCACAGATACGCAGTATTTT
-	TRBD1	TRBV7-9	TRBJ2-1	CASSSYGTGVDEQFF	TGTGCCAGCAGTTCTTACGGGACAGGGGTCGATGAGCAGTTCTTC